This T cell receptor (beta chain) stems from a study of blood T cell repertoires in COVID-19. The overall study: The United States, Italy and Spain provided the acute and convalescent COVID-19 samples. T cells, B-cell-depleted T cells, or PBMCs provided the cDNA or gDNA that served as material.

V was trimmed by 6 bases and J by 3 bases, leaving 8 bases between them. Germline CDR1 and CDR2: LGHDT and YNNKEL (reference sequence). This CDR3 region has 13 residues. Study processing details: Nucleated cell counts were estimated from reference gene primer amplification. Libraries were prepared by immunoSEQ multiplex PCR; TCRdb keeps only in-frame clonotypes and omits some of them. The DNA gave D and trimming, while V, J and clone size come from that table. This sample yields 200,000 to 250,000 clones, of which about 80% are seen a single time; roughly 4.6% belongs to the top ten. Sequences were obtained from peripheral blood. The sequence came from a woman older than 75 with active or convalescent COVID-19. The chain uses TRBV3-1 (or the pseudogene TRBV3-2) and TRBJ2-2; D ambiguous. The CDR3 sequence is CASRQQYTGELFF. The CDR3 coding sequence is TGTGCCAGCAGGCAACAGTACACCGGGGAGCTGTTTTTT.